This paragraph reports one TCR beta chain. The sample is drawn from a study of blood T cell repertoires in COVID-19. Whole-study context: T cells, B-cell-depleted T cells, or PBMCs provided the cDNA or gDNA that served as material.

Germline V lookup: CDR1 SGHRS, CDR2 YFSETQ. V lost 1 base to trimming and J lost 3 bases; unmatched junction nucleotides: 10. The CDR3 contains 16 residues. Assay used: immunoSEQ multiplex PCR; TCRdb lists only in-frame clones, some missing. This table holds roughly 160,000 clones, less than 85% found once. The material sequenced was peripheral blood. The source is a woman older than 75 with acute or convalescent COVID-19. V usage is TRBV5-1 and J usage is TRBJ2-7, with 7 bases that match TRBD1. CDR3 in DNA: TGCGCCAGCAGCTTGACAGGGGCCCGTCCAATCTACGAGCAGTACTTC. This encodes CASSLTGARPIYEQYF.